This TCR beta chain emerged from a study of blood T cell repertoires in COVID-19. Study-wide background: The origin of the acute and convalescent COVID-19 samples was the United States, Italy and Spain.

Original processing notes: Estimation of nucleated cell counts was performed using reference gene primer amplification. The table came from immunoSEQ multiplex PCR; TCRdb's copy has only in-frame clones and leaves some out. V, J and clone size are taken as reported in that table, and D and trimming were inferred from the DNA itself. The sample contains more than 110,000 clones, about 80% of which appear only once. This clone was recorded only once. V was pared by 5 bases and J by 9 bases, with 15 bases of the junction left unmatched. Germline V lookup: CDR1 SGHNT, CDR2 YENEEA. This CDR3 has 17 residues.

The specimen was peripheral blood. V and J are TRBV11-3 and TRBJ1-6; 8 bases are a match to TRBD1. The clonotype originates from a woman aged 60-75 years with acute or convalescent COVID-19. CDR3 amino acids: CASSPGQGVTGTSPLHF. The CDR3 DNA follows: TGTGCCAGCAGCCCCGGACAGGGTGTGACAGGGACTTCACCCCTCCACTTT.